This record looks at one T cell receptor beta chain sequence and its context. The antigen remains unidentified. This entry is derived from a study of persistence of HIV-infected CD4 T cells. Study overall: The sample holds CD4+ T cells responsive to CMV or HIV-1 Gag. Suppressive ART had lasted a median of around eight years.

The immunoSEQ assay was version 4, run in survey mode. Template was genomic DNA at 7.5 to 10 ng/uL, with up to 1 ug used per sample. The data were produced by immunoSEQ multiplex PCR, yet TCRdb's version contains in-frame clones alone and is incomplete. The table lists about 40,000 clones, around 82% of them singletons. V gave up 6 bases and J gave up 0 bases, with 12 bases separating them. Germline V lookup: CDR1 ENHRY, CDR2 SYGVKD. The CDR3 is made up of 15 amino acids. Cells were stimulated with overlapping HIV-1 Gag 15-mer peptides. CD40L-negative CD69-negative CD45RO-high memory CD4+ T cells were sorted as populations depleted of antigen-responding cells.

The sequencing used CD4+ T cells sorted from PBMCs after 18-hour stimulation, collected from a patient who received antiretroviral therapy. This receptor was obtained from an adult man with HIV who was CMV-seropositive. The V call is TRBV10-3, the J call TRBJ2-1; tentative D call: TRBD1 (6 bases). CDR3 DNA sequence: TGTGCCATCAGGACAGGCGTTAGCTCCTACAATGAGCAGTTCTTC. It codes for CAIRTGVSSYNEQFF.